The clone carrying this T cell receptor beta chain was counted only a few times. What it recognizes is unknown. CDR3 length: 16 amino acids. Germline V CDR1 and CDR2: DFQATT, SNEGSKA (reference sequence). The germline V and J ends were trimmed by 0 bases and 6 bases, with 17 bases remaining between them. This sample is drawn from a study of response to subunit inactivated influenza vaccine. TCRdb re-derived calls from the RT-PCR reads in MiXCR, one entry per CDR3 protein. The table includes 170,000 or so distinct CDR3 sequences, approximately 11% detected once. Study-level findings and limits: Each seasonal flu vaccination may recruit only limited new T cells, authors suggested.

The sample in question was CD8+ T cells sorted from PBMCs, obtained 23 months after vaccination. This clonotype was sampled from a man between 50 and 70 years old who received an inactivated influenza vaccine. This chain uses TRBV20-1 with TRBJ2-2; D not certain. DNA of the CDR3: TGCAGTGCTAGAGATCCCCTGGATCCCGTAGCCGGGGAGCTGTTTTTT. Its translation: CSARDPLDPVAGELFF.